This T cell receptor (beta chain) was captured by sequencing in a study of cytomegalovirus exposure and HLA in healthy donors. Overall study context: Some 180 million T cells yielded under 130 million unique TCR beta sequences in earlier analysis.

Use of 60 Vbeta and 13 Jbeta primers characterized the PCR. The repertoire was sequenced with immunoSEQ multiplex PCR; TCRdb's copy has only in-frame clones and lacks some. The sample includes roughly 34,000 clones. CDR1 SQVTM and CDR2 ANQGSEA come from the germline V gene. The CDR3 consists of 19 residues. V gave up 3 bases and J gave up 4 bases; unmatched junction bases: 17. Study-level findings and limits: The presence/absence work took it that sequencing depth was about the same across donors.

On this clone: Its target is not known.

The sample was PBMCs. J is TRBJ2-1 and V is TRBV29-1; 11 nucleotides match TRBD1. The receptor's source is a man aged 40-55 years in good health and CMV-seronegative. The DNA of the CDR3 is TGCAGCGTTGAGAGCACCGGGACAGGGGGGTGGATGGGATACAATGAGCAGTTCTTC. It translates to CSVESTGTGGWMGYNEQFF.